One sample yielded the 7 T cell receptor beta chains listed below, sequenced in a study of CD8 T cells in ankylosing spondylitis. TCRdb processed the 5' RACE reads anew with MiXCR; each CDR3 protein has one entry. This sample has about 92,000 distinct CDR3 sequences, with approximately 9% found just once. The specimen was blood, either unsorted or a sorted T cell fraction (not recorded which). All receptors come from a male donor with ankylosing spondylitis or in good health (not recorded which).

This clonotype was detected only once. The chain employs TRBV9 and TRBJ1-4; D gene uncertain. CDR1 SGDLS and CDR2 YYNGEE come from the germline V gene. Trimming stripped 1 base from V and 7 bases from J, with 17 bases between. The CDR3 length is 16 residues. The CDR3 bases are TGTGCCAGCAGCGTATCCATCGGCCTATCGGGTGAAAAACTGTTTTTT. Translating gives CASSVSIGLSGEKLFF.

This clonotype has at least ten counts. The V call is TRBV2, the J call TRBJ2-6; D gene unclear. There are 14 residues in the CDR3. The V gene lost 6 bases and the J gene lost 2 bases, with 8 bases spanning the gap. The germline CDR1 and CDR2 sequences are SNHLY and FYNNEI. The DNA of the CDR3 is TGTGCCAGCAGCGAGGACCCTGGGGCCAACGTCCTGACTTTC. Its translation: CASSEDPGANVLTF.

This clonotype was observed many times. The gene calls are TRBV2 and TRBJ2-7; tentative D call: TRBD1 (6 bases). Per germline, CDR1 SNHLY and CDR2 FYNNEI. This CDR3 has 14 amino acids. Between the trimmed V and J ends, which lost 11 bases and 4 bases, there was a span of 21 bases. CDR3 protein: CAYKTGHRDYEQYF. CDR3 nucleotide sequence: TGTGCCTATAAGACAGGTCACCGCGATTACGAGCAGTACTTC.

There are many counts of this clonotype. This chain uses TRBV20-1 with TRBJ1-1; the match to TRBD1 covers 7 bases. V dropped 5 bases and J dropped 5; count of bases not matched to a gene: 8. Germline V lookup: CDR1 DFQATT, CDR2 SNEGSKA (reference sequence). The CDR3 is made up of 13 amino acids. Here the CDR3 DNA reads TGCAGTGCTCTCCGACAGGGTCGGACTGAAGCTTTCTTT. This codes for CSALRQGRTEAFF.

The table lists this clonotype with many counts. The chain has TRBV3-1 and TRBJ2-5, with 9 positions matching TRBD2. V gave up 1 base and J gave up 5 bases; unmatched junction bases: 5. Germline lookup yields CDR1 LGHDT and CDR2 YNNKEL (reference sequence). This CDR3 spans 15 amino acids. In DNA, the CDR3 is TGTGCCAGCAGCCAAGTGGGACTAGCAGGGGAGACCCAGTACTTC. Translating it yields CASSQVGLAGETQYF.

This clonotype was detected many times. CDR3 nucleotide sequence: TGCAGTGCTTCTATCCAATACGAGCAGTACTTC. It translates to CSASIQYEQYF. The gene calls are TRBV20-1 and TRBJ2-7; D call uncertain. The germline V gene has CDR1 DFQATT and CDR2 SNEGSKA (reference sequence). Trimming removed 5 bases at V and 4 bases at J, with 9 bases between. The CDR3 has 11 residues.

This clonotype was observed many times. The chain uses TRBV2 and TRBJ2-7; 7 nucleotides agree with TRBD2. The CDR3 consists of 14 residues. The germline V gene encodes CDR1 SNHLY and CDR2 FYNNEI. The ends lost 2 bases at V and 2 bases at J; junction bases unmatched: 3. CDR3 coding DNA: TGTGCCAGCAGTGAACAGCGGGGTACCTACGAGCAGTACTTC. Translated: CASSEQRGTYEQYF.